The rows below give T cell receptor beta chains drawn from one sample of a study of T cell responses to AZD1222 COVID-19 vaccine. TCRdb's table, derived via immunoSEQ multiplex PCR, lists solely in-frame clones and lacks some. The sample comprises 150,000 or so clones, about 90% of which are singletons, and approximately 2% rests with the top ten. The material was peripheral blood, obtained on day 0 of AZD1222 vaccination. These TCRs come from an adult in good health. Both conserved end residues are part of each CDR3. Fields, in order: CDR3 protein, CDR3 DNA, D gene, V gene, J gene, clone size. D genes are given only for firm matches. Clone size is shown for a subset of rows, as once, few, many or a class of expanded clone.

CDR3aa: CASSASLNTEAFF
CDR3nt: TGTGCCAGCAGTGCCTCCCTGAACACTGAAGCTTTCTTT
d_gene: NA
v_gene: TRBV28
j_gene: TRBJ1-1
abundance: NA

CDR3aa: CSVLSGTGDYGYTF
CDR3nt: TGCAGCGTGCTTTCCGGGACAGGGGACTATGGCTACACCTTC
d_gene: TRBD1
v_gene: TRBV29-1
j_gene: TRBJ1-2
abundance: NA

CDR3aa: CAIIKNGAVRNQPQHF
CDR3nt: TGTGCCATTATTAAAAATGGTGCTGTTAGAAATCAGCCCCAGCATTTT
d_gene: NA
v_gene: TRBV14
j_gene: TRBJ1-5
abundance: NA

CDR3aa: CASSLVAHSYEQYF
CDR3nt: TGTGCCAGCAGCTTAGTTGCCCACTCCTACGAGCAGTACTTC
d_gene: NA
v_gene: TRBV7-2
j_gene: TRBJ2-7
abundance: NA

CDR3aa: CASSQERATDTQYF
CDR3nt: TGCGCCAGCAGCCAGGAGCGGGCCACAGATACGCAGTATTTT
d_gene: NA
v_gene: TRBV4-3
j_gene: TRBJ2-3
abundance: NA

CDR3aa: CASSYGGAGDQPQHF
CDR3nt: TGTGCCAGCAGTTACGGGGGGGCTGGAGATCAGCCCCAGCATTTT
d_gene: NA
v_gene: TRBV6-2/TRBV6-3
j_gene: TRBJ1-5
abundance: NA

CDR3aa: CASSPTRDRGFVTEAFF
CDR3nt: TGTGCCAGCAGCCCCACCCGGGACAGGGGATTTGTCACTGAAGCTTTCTTT
d_gene: TRBD1
v_gene: TRBV7-9
j_gene: TRBJ1-1
abundance: NA

CDR3aa: CAWSRATPNYGYTF
CDR3nt: TGTGCCTGGAGTCGGGCGACCCCAAACTATGGCTACACCTTC
d_gene: NA
v_gene: TRBV30
j_gene: TRBJ1-2
abundance: once

CDR3aa: CASSQKGTHTGELFF
CDR3nt: TGTGCCAGCAGCCAAAAGGGGACTCATACCGGGGAGCTGTTTTTT
d_gene: NA
v_gene: TRBV14
j_gene: TRBJ2-2
abundance: NA

CDR3aa: CASSPGHLLAKNIQYF
CDR3nt: TGTGCCAGCAGCCCGGGACACCTTCTAGCCAAAAACATTCAGTACTTC
d_gene: NA
v_gene: TRBV5-8
j_gene: TRBJ2-4
abundance: NA

CDR3aa: CASSQDTAYGYTF
CDR3nt: TGTGCCAGCAGCCAAGATACCGCCTATGGCTACACCTTC
d_gene: NA
v_gene: TRBV3-1/TRBV3-2
j_gene: TRBJ1-2
abundance: few

CDR3aa: CASSHSTGVWTEAFF
CDR3nt: TGTGCCAGCAGCCATTCCACAGGGGTTTGGACTGAAGCTTTCTTT
d_gene: TRBD1
v_gene: TRBV5-4
j_gene: TRBJ1-1
abundance: NA

CDR3aa: CASSNHAGTGPYNEQFF
CDR3nt: TGCGCCAGCAGCAACCACGCCGGGACAGGGCCGTACAATGAGCAGTTCTTC
d_gene: TRBD1
v_gene: TRBV5-1
j_gene: TRBJ2-1
abundance: few

CDR3aa: CASSQVVLYEQYF
CDR3nt: TGTGCCAGCAGCCAAGTAGTACTTTACGAGCAGTACTTC
d_gene: NA
v_gene: TRBV3-1/TRBV3-2
j_gene: TRBJ2-7
abundance: NA

CDR3aa: CASKLGGNYGYTF
CDR3nt: TGTGCCAGCAAACTCGGCGGGAACTATGGCTACACCTTC
d_gene: NA
v_gene: TRBV27
j_gene: TRBJ1-2
abundance: NA

CDR3aa: CASSYMGNSPLHF
CDR3nt: TGTGCCAGCAGTTATATGGGGAATTCACCCCTCCACTTT
d_gene: NA
v_gene: TRBV6-2/TRBV6-3
j_gene: TRBJ1-6
abundance: NA

CDR3aa: CASSGTSGIGDTGELFF
CDR3nt: TGTGCCAGCAGCGGGACTAGCGGGATAGGAGACACCGGGGAGCTGTTTTTT
d_gene: TRBD2
v_gene: TRBV6-4
j_gene: TRBJ2-2
abundance: NA

CDR3aa: CAIRIGVMTEAFF
CDR3nt: TGTGCCATCAGGATTGGGGTGATGACTGAAGCTTTCTTT
d_gene: NA
v_gene: TRBV10-3
j_gene: TRBJ1-1
abundance: NA

CDR3aa: CASSIGNSPLHF
CDR3nt: TGTGCCAGTAGTATCGGGAATTCACCCCTCCACTTT
d_gene: NA
v_gene: TRBV19
j_gene: TRBJ1-6
abundance: NA

CDR3aa: CASGGVGEKLFF
CDR3nt: TGTGCTAGCGGGGGGGTCGGTGAAAAACTGTTTTTT
d_gene: NA
v_gene: TRBV6-6
j_gene: TRBJ1-4
abundance: NA

CDR3aa: CATSRRTALGQFF
CDR3nt: TGTGCCACCAGCAGGAGGACAGCCCTCGGGCAGTTCTTC
d_gene: NA
v_gene: TRBV15
j_gene: TRBJ2-1
abundance: NA

CDR3aa: CASSLIGTDTQYF
CDR3nt: TGTGCCAGCAGTTTAATCGGGACAGATACGCAGTATTTT
d_gene: NA
v_gene: TRBV28
j_gene: TRBJ2-3
abundance: NA

CDR3aa: CASTHDGDQPQHF
CDR3nt: TGTGCCAGCACACACGACGGGGATCAGCCCCAGCATTTT
d_gene: NA
v_gene: TRBV28
j_gene: TRBJ1-5
abundance: NA

CDR3aa: CASSLGTGVRGYTF
CDR3nt: TGTGCCAGCAGCTTAGGGACAGGGGTCAGAGGCTACACCTTC
d_gene: TRBD1
v_gene: TRBV5-4
j_gene: TRBJ1-2
abundance: NA

CDR3aa: CASSLTPFTSGRAKSTTDTQYF
CDR3nt: TGTGCCAGCAGCTTAACCCCCTTTACTAGCGGGAGGGCCAAGTCGACCACAGATACGCAGTATTTT
d_gene: TRBD2
v_gene: TRBV13
j_gene: TRBJ2-3
abundance: NA

CDR3aa: CASSQLTQETQYF
CDR3nt: TGTGCCAGCAGCCAGTTAACCCAAGAGACCCAGTACTTC
d_gene: NA
v_gene: TRBV9
j_gene: TRBJ2-5
abundance: NA

CDR3aa: CASSPRGTEGPQHF
CDR3nt: TGTGCCAGCAGTCCACGTGGCACGGAAGGGCCCCAGCATTTT
d_gene: NA
v_gene: TRBV2
j_gene: TRBJ1-5
abundance: NA

CDR3aa: CASSLTSGSDEQFF
CDR3nt: TGTGCCAGCAGCCTGACTAGCGGGTCGGATGAGCAGTTCTTC
d_gene: TRBD2
v_gene: TRBV11-2
j_gene: TRBJ2-1
abundance: NA

CDR3aa: CASSIGDLGARGYEQYF
CDR3nt: TGTGCCAGTAGTATAGGGGACCTGGGGGCCAGGGGCTACGAGCAGTACTTC
d_gene: NA
v_gene: TRBV19
j_gene: TRBJ2-7
abundance: once

CDR3aa: CSASPPASTNEKLFF
CDR3nt: TGCAGTGCTAGTCCTCCTGCCTCAACTAATGAAAAACTGTTTTTT
d_gene: NA
v_gene: TRBV20-1
j_gene: TRBJ1-4
abundance: NA

CDR3aa: CASSRTSSNTEAFF
CDR3nt: TGTGCCAGCAGCCGGACGTCTTCGAACACTGAAGCTTTCTTT
d_gene: NA
v_gene: TRBV3-1/TRBV3-2
j_gene: TRBJ1-1
abundance: once

CDR3aa: CASSQHASQVRNEQFF
CDR3nt: TGTGCCAGCAGCCAACACGCTAGTCAGGTTCGAAATGAGCAGTTCTTC
d_gene: NA
v_gene: TRBV14
j_gene: TRBJ2-1
abundance: NA

CDR3aa: CASSPTSSSYEQYF
CDR3nt: TGTGCCAGCAGTCCTACTTCAAGCTCCTACGAGCAGTACTTC
d_gene: NA
v_gene: TRBV13
j_gene: TRBJ2-7
abundance: NA

CDR3aa: CASSYSSARDTEAFF
CDR3nt: TGTGCCAGCAGTTACAGTTCTGCACGGGACACTGAAGCTTTCTTT
d_gene: NA
v_gene: TRBV6-2/TRBV6-3
j_gene: TRBJ1-1
abundance: NA

CDR3aa: CASSLSVGRTGNTIYF
CDR3nt: TGTGCCAGCAGTTTAAGTGTGGGGCGCACGGGAAACACCATATATTTT
d_gene: NA
v_gene: TRBV28
j_gene: TRBJ1-3
abundance: NA

CDR3aa: CASSQASLGLLNTEAFF
CDR3nt: TGCGCCAGCAGCCAAGCTTCTTTGGGACTTCTGAACACTGAAGCTTTCTTT
d_gene: NA
v_gene: TRBV4-1
j_gene: TRBJ1-1
abundance: NA

CDR3aa: CASRGQDTDTQYF
CDR3nt: TGTGCCAGCAGGGGACAGGACACAGATACGCAGTATTTT
d_gene: TRBD1
v_gene: TRBV13
j_gene: TRBJ2-3
abundance: NA

CDR3aa: CASSLLGTGRRGAYEQYF
CDR3nt: TGTGCCAGCAGCTTATTAGGGACAGGGAGGAGAGGGGCCTACGAGCAGTACTTC
d_gene: TRBD1
v_gene: TRBV7-8
j_gene: TRBJ2-7
abundance: NA

CDR3aa: CASSPWGDTEAFF
CDR3nt: TGCGCCAGCAGCCCCTGGGGCGACACTGAAGCTTTCTTT
d_gene: NA
v_gene: TRBV5-1
j_gene: TRBJ1-1
abundance: NA

CDR3aa: CASSLPGWDTGELFF
CDR3nt: TGTGCCAGCTCACTACCAGGGTGGGACACCGGGGAGCTGTTTTTT
d_gene: NA
v_gene: TRBV18
j_gene: TRBJ2-2
abundance: NA

CDR3aa: CASSFYGFHRGEAFF
CDR3nt: TGTGCCAGCAGCTTTTATGGATTTCACAGGGGGGAAGCTTTCTTT
d_gene: TRBD1
v_gene: TRBV5-6
j_gene: TRBJ1-1
abundance: NA

CDR3aa: CASSSPPRGSQPQHF
CDR3nt: TGTGCCAGCAGTTCCCCCCCCAGGGGTAGTCAGCCCCAGCATTTT
d_gene: NA
v_gene: TRBV28
j_gene: TRBJ1-5
abundance: NA

CDR3aa: CASSPRGDTEAFF
CDR3nt: TGTGCCAGCTCACCACGGGGGGACACTGAAGCTTTCTTT
d_gene: NA
v_gene: TRBV18
j_gene: TRBJ1-1
abundance: NA

CDR3aa: CASRLTGAGNTIYF
CDR3nt: TGTGCCAGCAGGTTAACAGGGGCTGGAAACACCATATATTTT
d_gene: TRBD1
v_gene: TRBV6-5
j_gene: TRBJ1-3
abundance: NA

CDR3aa: CASSPQTSGGTDTQYF
CDR3nt: TGTGCCAGCAGCCCCCAGACTAGCGGGGGCACAGATACGCAGTATTTT
d_gene: TRBD2
v_gene: TRBV7-2
j_gene: TRBJ2-3
abundance: NA